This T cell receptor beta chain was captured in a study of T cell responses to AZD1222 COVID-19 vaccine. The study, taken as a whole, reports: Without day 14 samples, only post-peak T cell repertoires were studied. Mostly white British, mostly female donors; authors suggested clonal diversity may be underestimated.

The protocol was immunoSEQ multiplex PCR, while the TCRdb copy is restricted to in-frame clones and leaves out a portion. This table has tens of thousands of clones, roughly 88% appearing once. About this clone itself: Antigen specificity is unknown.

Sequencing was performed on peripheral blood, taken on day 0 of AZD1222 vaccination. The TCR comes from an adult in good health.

In DNA form, the CDR3 reads TGTGCCAGCAGCGCCGCGGGAGGAAAGGAGCAGTACTTC. The encoded protein is CASSAAGGKEQYF. The V and J genes are TRBV9 and TRBJ2-7, with 8 bases that match TRBD2. This CDR3 is built from 13 residues. Trimming took 3 bases from V and 7 from J; bases not matched to a gene: 6. Germline lookup yields CDR1 SGDLS and CDR2 YYNGEE. Full variable domain (outside the CDR3, taken from reference TRBV9 and TRBJ2-7): DSGVTQTPKHLITATGQRVTLRCSPRSGDLSVYWYQQSLDQGLQFLIQYYNGEERAKGNILERFSAQQFPDLHSELNLSSLELGDSALYFCASSAAGGKEQYFGPGTRLTVT.